The sequence of this T cell receptor (beta chain) was determined in a study of immune evolution from preneoplasia to lung adenocarcinoma. The CDR3 contains 13 residues. Germline V CDR1 and CDR2: LGHNT, FRNRAP. V was cut by 5 bases and J by 7 bases, with 14 bases left in between. Generated by immunoSEQ multiplex PCR, the TCRdb table keeps only in-frame clones and is missing some. The sample has around 7,000 clones; around 80% are singletons. Patients had resection in Japan or China between 2014 and 2017. Study observations and caveats: Later-stage lesions appeared to have more T cells, more diversity, less clonality.

Concerning this clone itself: The target antigen is unknown.

V usage is TRBV12-5 and J usage is TRBJ2-5; D is uncertain. The receptor comes from a person aged 55-80 years with lung adenocarcinoma. The sequenced sample was FFPE adjacent normal lung tissue. Here the CDR3 reads CASGGSSRGTQYF. In DNA form, the CDR3 reads TGTGCTAGTGGTGGCTCCTCGAGAGGGACCCAGTACTTC.